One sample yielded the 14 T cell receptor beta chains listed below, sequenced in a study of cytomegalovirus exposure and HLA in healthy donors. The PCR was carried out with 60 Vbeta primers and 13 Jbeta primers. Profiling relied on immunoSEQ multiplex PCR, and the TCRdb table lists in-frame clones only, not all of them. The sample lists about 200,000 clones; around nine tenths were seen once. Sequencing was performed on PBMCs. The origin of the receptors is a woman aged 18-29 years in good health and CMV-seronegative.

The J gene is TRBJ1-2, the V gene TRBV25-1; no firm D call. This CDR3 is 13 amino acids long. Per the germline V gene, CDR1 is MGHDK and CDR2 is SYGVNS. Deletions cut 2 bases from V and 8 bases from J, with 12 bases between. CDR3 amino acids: CASSEGSPLGYTF. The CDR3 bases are TGTGCCAGCAGTGAAGGGAGCCCGCTCGGCTACACCTTC.

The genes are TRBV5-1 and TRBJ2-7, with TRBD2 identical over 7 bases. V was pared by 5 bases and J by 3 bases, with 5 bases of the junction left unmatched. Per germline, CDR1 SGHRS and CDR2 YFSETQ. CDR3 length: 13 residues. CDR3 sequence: CASSPGGNYEQYF. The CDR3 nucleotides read TGCGCCAGCAGTCCCGGGGGGAACTACGAGCAGTACTTC.

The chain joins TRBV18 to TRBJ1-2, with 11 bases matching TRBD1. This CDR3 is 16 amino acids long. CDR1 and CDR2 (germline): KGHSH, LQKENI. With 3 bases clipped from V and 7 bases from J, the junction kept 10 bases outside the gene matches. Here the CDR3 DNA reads TGTGCCAGCTCACCCGATCACTCCGGGACAGGGGGTGGCTACACCTTC. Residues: CASSPDHSGTGGGYTF.

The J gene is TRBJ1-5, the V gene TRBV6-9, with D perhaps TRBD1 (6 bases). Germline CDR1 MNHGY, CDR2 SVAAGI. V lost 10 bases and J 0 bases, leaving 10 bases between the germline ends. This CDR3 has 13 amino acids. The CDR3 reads CAMIGGSNQPQHF. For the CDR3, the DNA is TGTGCCATGATAGGGGGTAGCAATCAGCCCCAGCATTTT.

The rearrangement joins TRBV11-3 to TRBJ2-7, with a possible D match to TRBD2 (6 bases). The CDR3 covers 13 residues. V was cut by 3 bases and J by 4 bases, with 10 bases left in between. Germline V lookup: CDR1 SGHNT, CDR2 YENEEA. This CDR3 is CASSLASAYEQYF. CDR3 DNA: TGTGCCAGCAGCTTGGCTAGCGCGTACGAGCAGTACTTC.

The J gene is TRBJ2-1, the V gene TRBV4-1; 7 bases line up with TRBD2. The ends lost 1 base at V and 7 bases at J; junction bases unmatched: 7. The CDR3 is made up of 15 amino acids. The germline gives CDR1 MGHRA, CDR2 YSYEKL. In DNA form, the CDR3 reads TGCGCCAGCAGCCAAGTCGGGGACGGGAGGAATGAGCAGTTCTTC. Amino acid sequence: CASSQVGDGRNEQFF.

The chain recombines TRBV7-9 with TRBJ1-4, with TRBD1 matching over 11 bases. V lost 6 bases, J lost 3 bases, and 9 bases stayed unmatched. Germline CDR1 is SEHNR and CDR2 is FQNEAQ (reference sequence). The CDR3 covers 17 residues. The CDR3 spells CASSSRTGGRSNEKLFF. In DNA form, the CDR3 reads TGTGCCAGCAGTTCAAGGACAGGGGGCCGCTCTAATGAAAAACTGTTTTTT.

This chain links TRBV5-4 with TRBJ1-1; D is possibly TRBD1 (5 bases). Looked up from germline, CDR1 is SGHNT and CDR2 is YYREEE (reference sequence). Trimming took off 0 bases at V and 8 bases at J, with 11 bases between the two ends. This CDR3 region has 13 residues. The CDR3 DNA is TGTGCCAGCAGCTTGGCGGGACTTCAGGAAGCTTTCTTT. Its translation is CASSLAGLQEAFF.

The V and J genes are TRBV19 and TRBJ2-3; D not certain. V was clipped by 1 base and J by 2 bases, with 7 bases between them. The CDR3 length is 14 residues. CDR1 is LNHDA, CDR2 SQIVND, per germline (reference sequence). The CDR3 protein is CASSIAVDTDTQYF. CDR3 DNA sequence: TGTGCCAGTAGTATAGCGGTTGACACAGATACGCAGTATTTT.

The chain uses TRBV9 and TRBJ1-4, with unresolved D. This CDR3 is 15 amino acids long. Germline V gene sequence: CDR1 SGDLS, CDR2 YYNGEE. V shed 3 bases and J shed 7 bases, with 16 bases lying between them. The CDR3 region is CASSGAPGRGEKLFF. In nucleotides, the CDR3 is TGTGCCAGCAGCGGAGCGCCCGGGCGGGGTGAAAAACTGTTTTTT. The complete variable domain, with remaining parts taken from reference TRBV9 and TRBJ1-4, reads DSGVTQTPKHLITATGQRVTLRCSPRSGDLSVYWYQQSLDQGLQFLIQYYNGEERAKGNILERFSAQQFPDLHSELNLSSLELGDSALYFCASSGAPGRGEKLFFGSGTQLSVL.

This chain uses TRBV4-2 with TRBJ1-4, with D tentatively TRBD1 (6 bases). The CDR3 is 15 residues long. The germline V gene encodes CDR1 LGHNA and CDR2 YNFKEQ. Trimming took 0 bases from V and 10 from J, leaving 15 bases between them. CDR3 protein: CASSQEGGQGRKLFF. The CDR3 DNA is TGTGCCAGCAGCCAAGAGGGGGGGCAGGGGAGAAAACTGTTTTTT.

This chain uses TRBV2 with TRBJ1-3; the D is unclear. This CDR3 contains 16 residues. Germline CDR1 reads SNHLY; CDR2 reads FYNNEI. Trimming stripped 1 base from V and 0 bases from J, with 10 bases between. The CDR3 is CASSEGQYFSGNTIYF. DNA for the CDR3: TGTGCCAGCAGTGAAGGGCAGTATTTCTCTGGAAACACCATATATTTT.

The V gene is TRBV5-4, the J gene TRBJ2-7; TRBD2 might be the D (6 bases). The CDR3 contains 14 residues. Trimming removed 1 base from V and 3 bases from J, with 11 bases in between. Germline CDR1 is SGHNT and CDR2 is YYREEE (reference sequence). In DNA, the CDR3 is TGTGCCAGCAGCTTGACGGGACTGAACTACGAGCAGTACTTC. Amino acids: CASSLTGLNYEQYF.

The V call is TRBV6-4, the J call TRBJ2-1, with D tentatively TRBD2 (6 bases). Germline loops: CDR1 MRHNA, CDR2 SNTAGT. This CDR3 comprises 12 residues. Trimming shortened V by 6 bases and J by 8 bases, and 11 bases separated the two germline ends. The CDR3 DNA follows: TGTGCCAGCAGACCCACTAGCTATGAGCAGTTCTTC. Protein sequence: CASRPTSYEQFF.